Below are 20 T cell receptor beta chains sequenced from a single sample in a study of human CD8 memory T cell subsets. TCR beta libraries were made by UMI-labeled 5' RACE. TCRdb reanalyzed the 5' RACE reads, giving one entry per CDR3 protein sequence and no DNA. The repertoire table contains 4,000 to 6,000 distinct CDR3 sequences. Sequencing was performed on CD8+ T cells from PBMCs. The source of these receptors is a human donor in good health.

The chain is built from TRBV29-1 and TRBJ2-3; absent DNA, TCRdb's TRBD1 call cannot be checked. This CDR3 is built from 15 residues. Germline CDR1 is SQVTM and CDR2 is ANQGSEA. CDR3 region: CSVNIQGSSTDTQYF.

This rearrangement joins TRBV28 to TRBJ2-5; with no DNA, the TCRdb D assignment of TRBD2 cannot be verified. This CDR3 region has 16 residues. Germline V lookup: CDR1 MDHEN, CDR2 SYDVKM. Here the CDR3 reads CASSPRLAGVKETQYF.

V is TRBV6-5 and J is TRBJ2-1; with no DNA, the TCRdb D assignment of TRBD2 cannot be verified. This CDR3 has 14 residues. Germline lookup yields CDR1 MNHEY and CDR2 SVGAGI. The CDR3 sequence is CASSWTSLGNEQFF.

This chain connects TRBV6-4 to TRBJ2-3; TCRdb names TRBD2, which stays unverified in the absence of DNA. This CDR3 spans 14 amino acids. Germline lookup yields CDR1 MRHNA and CDR2 SNTAGT. The CDR3 region is CASSGGGATDTQYF.

This sequence joins TRBV24-1 and TRBJ2-3; TCRdb's D call of TRBD2 is untestable without DNA. There are 14 residues in the CDR3. In germline, CDR1 is KGHDR, CDR2 SFDVKD. The CDR3 loop is CASWSGGTTDTQYF.

This sequence joins TRBV28 and TRBJ2-1; checking the TCRdb D call of TRBD1 is not possible without DNA. CDR1 MDHEN and CDR2 SYDVKM come from the germline V gene. The length of the CDR3 is 14 residues. CDR3 amino acids: CASSDDRPYNEQFF.

This rearrangement joins TRBV3-1 to TRBJ2-3. Germline V lookup: CDR1 LGHDT, CDR2 YNNKEL (reference sequence). This CDR3 is built from 12 residues. The CDR3 sequence: CASSLRTDTQYF.

This clonotype shows up as medium-sized by frequency. The V and J genes are TRBV29-1 and TRBJ2-1; checking the TCRdb D call of TRBD1 is not possible without DNA. Looked up from germline, CDR1 is SQVTM and CDR2 is ANQGSEA. The CDR3 contains 12 residues. The CDR3 spells CSGETGYNEQFF.

The rearrangement joins TRBV7-9 to TRBJ2-2; TCRdb names TRBD2, which stays unverified in the absence of DNA. CDR3 size: 15 residues. Germline CDR1 reads SEHNR; CDR2 reads FQNEAQ (reference sequence). The CDR3 is CASSLEGINTGELFF. The complete variable domain, with remaining parts taken from reference TRBV7-9 and TRBJ2-2, reads DTGVSQNPRHKITKRGQNVTFRCDPISEHNRLYWYRQTLGQGPEFLTYFQNEAQLEKSRLLSDRFSAERPKGSFSTLEIQRTEQGDSAMYLCASSLEGINTGELFFGEGSRLTVL.

The chain recombines TRBV7-2 with TRBJ1-5; with no DNA, the TCRdb D assignment of TRBD1 cannot be verified. CDR3 size: 15 residues. Germline V gives CDR1 SGHTA, CDR2 FQGNSA. The CDR3 is CASSQGTGGNQPQHF.

According to its frequency, this clonotype is medium-sized. V usage is TRBV7-8 and J usage is TRBJ2-3; TCRdb lists TRBD2, though no DNA is available to test this call. CDR1 and CDR2 (germline): SGHVS, FQNEAQ. The CDR3 has 18 residues. The CDR3: CASSWAVERTEEVDTQYF. The complete variable domain, with remaining parts taken from reference TRBV7-8 and TRBJ2-3, reads GAGVSQSPRYKVAKRGQDVALRCDPISGHVSLFWYQQALGQGPEFLTYFQNEAQLDKSGLPSDRFFAERPEGSVSTLKIQRTQQEDSAVYLCASSWAVERTEEVDTQYFGPGTRLTVL.

The chain combines TRBV4-2 with TRBJ2-3; no DNA is available, so the TRBD2 call from TCRdb remains unchecked. Germline-derived CDR1 and CDR2 are LGHNA and YNFKEQ. The CDR3 is made up of 15 amino acids. CDR3: CASSQAQRGRDTQYF.

The chain recombines TRBV9 with TRBJ2-1. Germline V gene sequence: CDR1 SGDLS, CDR2 YYNGEE. The CDR3 is 13 amino acids. The CDR3: CASSANSYNEQFF.

J is TRBJ2-5 and V is TRBV27; TCRdb indicates TRBD2, and absent DNA this call remains unverified. The CDR3 has 17 residues. Germline lookup yields CDR1 MNHEY and CDR2 SMNVEV (reference sequence). The CDR3 loop is CASSSPGLATGQETQYF.

This rearrangement joins TRBV28 to TRBJ1-1; lacking DNA, the TRBD1 call made by TCRdb goes unchecked. Per germline, CDR1 MDHEN and CDR2 SYDVKM. The CDR3 has 13 residues. Here the CDR3 reads CASSRGFNTEAFF.

The chain uses TRBV3-1 and TRBJ2-5; TCRdb designates TRBD2, a call that cannot be tested without DNA. The CDR3 consists of 17 residues. CDR1 and CDR2 from the germline V gene are LGHDT and YNNKEL (reference sequence). Here the CDR3 reads CASSQDLAGVGGETQYF.

The chain links TRBV28 to TRBJ2-7; the D call from TCRdb, TRBD1, cannot be confirmed without DNA. Germline CDR1 reads MDHEN; CDR2 reads SYDVKM. The CDR3 runs to 15 residues. CDR3 sequence reads: CASSSGTGIAYEQYF.

CDR3 amino acids: CAWSVSENTEAFF. The chain joins TRBV30 to TRBJ1-1. The CDR3 sequence is 13 residues long. Looked up from germline, CDR1 is GTSNPN and CDR2 is SVGIG (reference sequence).

The chain uses TRBV27 and TRBJ2-6; TCRdb's assignment of TRBD1 cannot be checked, as there is no DNA. Germline V gene lookup returns CDR1 MNHEY and CDR2 SMNVEV (reference sequence). The CDR3 totals 17 residues. The CDR3 is CASSSALAPSGANVLTF.

The chain couples TRBV20-1 to TRBJ1-2; TCRdb returns TRBD1, unconfirmable since there is no DNA. Germline V gene lookup returns CDR1 DFQATT and CDR2 SNEGSKA (reference sequence). The CDR3 length is 11 residues. CDR3: CSRGTYYGYTF.